This record concerns one T cell receptor (beta chain) sequence. TCRdb's copy holds only in-frame clones and misses some; the assay was immunoSEQ multiplex PCR. The data show over 6,500 clones, over 60% seen once. This sample was included in a study of OX40 agonist ivuxolimab in advanced cancers. V was trimmed by 0 bases and J by 0 bases, leaving 12 bases between them. CDR1 and CDR2 from the germline V gene are SGDLS and YYNGEE. The CDR3 totals 16 residues. The sample consisted of CD4+ or CD8+ T cells sorted from blood, taken in a trial of the OX40 agonist ivuxolimab. The clonotype was recovered from an adult with an advanced solid tumor such as melanoma, head and neck, liver or kidney cancer. The V call is TRBV9, the J call TRBJ1-2; D possibly corresponds to TRBD1 (5 bases). This CDR3 reads CASSVGVTGANYGYTF. CDR3 coding DNA: TGTGCCAGCAGCGTAGGGGTTACAGGAGCTAACTATGGCTACACCTTC.